Below, 26 T cell receptor beta chains from the same sample are listed, as sequenced in a study of cytomegalovirus exposure and HLA in healthy donors (dated by TCRdb to between 2016 and 2019). Library construction relied on the immunoSEQ multiplex PCR assay. For the multiplex PCR, a mixture combining 60 forward primers for TCR Vbeta segments and 13 reverse primers for TCR Jbeta segments was used. This is the immuneACCESS table as TCRdb keeps it, with only in-frame sequences that have V and J called. A part of the clones is gone; compared with another copy, unresolved V genes explain less than half, and the rest is unexplained. Recorded for this sample are roughly 100,000 clones; around 77% of them occurred a single time. The ten biggest clones cover 8.5% to 10% of the sample. The sequenced material came from PBMCs. Receptors originate from a male donor in good health and CMV-seropositive.

The CDR3 DNA reads as TGTGCCAGCACCTCAACCATCACCAGGCCAGAACTCCGGTTAGGCTACACCTTC. Amino acids: CASTSTITRPELRLGYTF. The chain combines TRBV13 with TRBJ1-2; D gene uncertain. From germline, CDR1 is PRHDT and CDR2 FYEKMQ (reference sequence). The V end was cut by 7 bases, the J end by 8 bases, with 32 bases between. The CDR3 is 18 amino acids.

This rearrangement joins TRBV2 to TRBJ2-7, with TRBD1 matching over 10 bases. After removal of 8 bases from V and 5 bases from J, the junction contained 6 bases not matched to a gene. This CDR3 has 13 amino acids. CDR1 and CDR2 (germline): SNHLY, FYNNEI. The CDR3 coding sequence is TGTGCCAGCGCGAGACAGGGGGCCGACGAGCAGTACTTC. Protein product: CASARQGADEQYF.

This clone was observed a few times. The chain recombines TRBV5-5 with TRBJ2-2; TRBD2 aligns across 8 bases. Per germline, CDR1 SGHKS and CDR2 YYEKEE (reference sequence). The CDR3 contains 15 residues. J gave up 7 bases and V 2 bases, and 7 bases lay outside the gene matches. DNA for the CDR3: TGTGCCAGCAGCTTCCCCGGGACTAGTCTCGGGGAGCTGTTTTTT. It is translated as CASSFPGTSLGELFF.

The chain employs TRBV28 and TRBJ1-2; TRBD1 matches at 7 bases. Germline V lookup: CDR1 MDHEN, CDR2 SYDVKM. The CDR3 runs 16 residues. Unmatched junction bases numbered 11, after V lost 2 bases and J lost 5 bases. CDR3 in amino acids: CASSLVPRGTGYGYTF. The CDR3 region has the DNA TGTGCCAGCAGTTTAGTCCCCAGGGGGACTGGATATGGCTACACCTTC.

A single count supports this clone. J is TRBJ2-2 and V is TRBV4-3; D is unresolved. V was pared by 1 base and J by 6 bases, with 9 bases between. In germline, CDR1 is LGHNA, CDR2 YSLEER. The CDR3 consists of 14 residues. CDR3 protein: CASSQASGAGELFF. The CDR3 coding sequence is TGCGCCAGCAGCCAAGCCTCCGGAGCCGGGGAGCTGTTTTTT.

Only a few counts were recorded for this clone. J is TRBJ1-1 and V is TRBV21-1; the table calls TRBD1, which could not be checked here. TRBV21-1 is deemed a pseudogene. This CDR3 comprises 15 residues. CDR3 region: CASSNRRQESSEAFF. The CDR3 nucleotides read TGTGCCAGCAGCAACAGGAGACAGGAATCGTCTGAAGCTTTCTTT.

The V gene is TRBV5-6, the J gene TRBJ2-7; perhaps TRBD1 as D (6 bases). Trimming stripped 0 bases from V and 3 bases from J, with 10 bases between. Germline CDR1 is SGHDT and CDR2 is YYEEEE. This CDR3 region has 14 residues. In nucleotides, the CDR3 is TGTGCCAGCAGCTTGGTGGGGACAAGCTACGAGCAGTACTTC. Translated: CASSLVGTSYEQYF.

The chain joins TRBV29-1 to TRBJ1-1; 12 positions match TRBD1. CDR3 length equals 15 residues. Germline-derived CDR1 and CDR2 are SQVTM and ANQGSEA. With 6 bases clipped from V and 1 base from J, the junction kept 6 bases outside the gene matches. The CDR3 reads CSVLGTGGRNTEAFF. The DNA of the CDR3 is TGCAGCGTCCTCGGGACAGGGGGCCGGAACACTGAAGCTTTCTTT.

This sequence joins TRBV28 and TRBJ1-1, with 9 bases matching TRBD1. V dropped 6 bases and J dropped 4; count of bases not matched to a gene: 9. CDR3 length equals 15 residues. Germline CDR1 is MDHEN and CDR2 is SYDVKM. CDR3 in DNA: TGTGCCAGCAGCCCCTACAGGGGGCAGAGCACTGAAGCTTTCTTT. Translated: CASSPYRGQSTEAFF.

The chain joins TRBV5-1 to TRBJ2-2, with D possibly TRBD1 on 5 matching bases. Deletions cut 4 bases from V and 5 bases from J, with 12 bases between. Germline V CDR1 and CDR2: SGHRS, YFSETQ. The CDR3 extends over 14 amino acids. CDR3 amino acids: CASSGASWTGELFF. Here the CDR3 DNA reads TGCGCCAGCAGCGGGGCGTCCTGGACCGGGGAGCTGTTTTTT. The full variable domain, rest sourced from reference TRBV5-1 and TRBJ2-2, is KAGVTQTPRYLIKTRGQQVTLSCSPISGHRSVSWYQQTPGQGLQFLFEYFSETQRNKGNFPGRFSGRQFSNSRSEMNVSTLELGDSALYLCASSGASWTGELFFGEGSRLTVL.

Written as DNA, the CDR3 is TGCGCCAGCAGCCCGACAGGGGGGAGCGGGCAGTACTTC. Protein product: CASSPTGGSGQYF. This sequence joins TRBV4-3 and TRBJ2-7; 9 nucleotides match TRBD1. The trim removed 4 bases at V and 9 bases at J, leaving 7 bases unmatched. Germline V lookup: CDR1 LGHNA, CDR2 YSLEER. The CDR3 extends over 13 amino acids.

The chain couples TRBV7-2 to TRBJ2-7; 13 bases fit TRBD2. Germline CDR1 is SGHTA and CDR2 is FQGNSA. This CDR3 has 17 residues. The V and J ends lost 5 bases and 3 bases, in that order; junction bases with no gene match: 10. This chain's CDR3 is CASSRISGLAGHYEQYF. CDR3 sequence (DNA): TGTGCCAGCAGCCGAATCTCGGGACTAGCGGGACACTACGAGCAGTACTTC.

This chain joins TRBV6-6 and TRBJ2-5; 8 bases fit TRBD2. The CDR3 sequence is 15 residues long. Germline CDR1 and CDR2: MNHNY and SVGAGI (reference sequence). V shed 4 bases, J shed 5 bases, and the junction held 9 bases outside the gene matches. The DNA for the CDR3 is TGTGCCAGCAGTTCCCGAGCGGGAGCACTGGAGACCCAGTACTTC. As protein: CASSSRAGALETQYF.

In this sample, this clone turned up a few times. V gene TRBV4-3 combines with J gene TRBJ1-5; D is ambiguous. CDR1 is LGHNA, CDR2 YSLEER, per germline. This CDR3 spans 13 amino acids. Trimming pared 0 bases from V and 7 bases from J, leaving 7 bases between. The CDR3 reads CASSQDPSQPQHF. The CDR3 DNA reads TGCGCCAGCAGCCAAGATCCGAGCCAGCCCCAGCATTTT.

The table lists this clone with a few counts. This sequence joins TRBV5-1 and TRBJ2-6, with D perhaps TRBD2 (5 bases). The CDR3 totals 17 residues. From germline, CDR1 is SGHRS and CDR2 YFSETQ. The V end lost 3 bases, the J end lost 0 bases, and 13 bases lay between the germline ends. The CDR3, as DNA: TGCGCCAGCAGCTGGACGGGGTTCAGCTCTGGGGCCAACGTCCTGACTTTC. Translating it yields CASSWTGFSSGANVLTF.

This chain uses TRBV6-5 with TRBJ2-2; TRBD1 might be the D (5 bases). CDR1 is MNHEY, CDR2 SVGAGI, per germline. The ends were cut back, 8 bases at V and 7 bases at J, with 20 bases in the middle. The CDR3 runs to 15 residues. CDR3 DNA sequence: TGTGCCAGCTCTGGACCCGACAGTAGGGGCGGGGAGCTGTTTTTT. This translates into CASSGPDSRGGELFF.

This clone was detected only once. The genes are TRBV6-1 and TRBJ2-2; possible D gene TRBD2, 6 bases. The ends were cut back, 1 base at V and 10 bases at J, with 19 bases in the middle. The CDR3 runs 16 residues. Germline CDR1 is MNHNS and CDR2 is SASEGT. CDR3 protein: CASSEGGVRPRVELFF. In DNA form, the CDR3 reads TGTGCCAGCAGTGAAGGGGGGGTCAGACCCCGGGTGGAGCTGTTTTTT.

This clone was detected once. This sequence joins TRBV6-7 and TRBJ2-7, with TRBD2 matching 8 bases. Being an ORF, TRBV6-7 has a function that is uncertain. The V segment lost 0 bases and the J segment 5 bases; nucleotides outside the gene matches: 9. This CDR3 spans 16 amino acids. The CDR3 protein is CASSYSRTSIRNEQYF. The CDR3, as DNA: TGTGCCAGCAGTTACTCGCGGACTAGCATCCGTAACGAGCAGTACTTC.

The chain recombines TRBV28 with TRBJ1-2; D is possibly TRBD1 (6 bases). With 6 bases removed from V and 2 bases from J, the gap between germline ends came to 19 bases. The CDR3 is 16 amino acids. CDR1 is MDHEN and CDR2 is SYDVKM in the germline V gene. CDR3 bases: TGTGCCAGCAGCCCGCTCGACAGGCGCGCGAACTATGGCTACACCTTC. The encoded protein is CASSPLDRRANYGYTF.

This clone was seen a handful of times. The chain links TRBV6-4 to TRBJ2-1; 11 bases are a match to TRBD2. CDR3 length: 14 residues. Germline lookup yields CDR1 MRHNA and CDR2 SNTAGT. V was pared by 4 bases and J by 10 bases, with 6 bases of the junction left unmatched. CDR3 coding DNA: TGTGCCAGCAGTGGGTTAGCGGGAGGGGAAGAGCAGTTCTTC. Translating it yields CASSGLAGGEEQFF.

This clone was picked up one time. The chain joins TRBV11-2 to TRBJ1-5; possibly TRBD1 for D (5 bases). From germline, CDR1 is SGHAT and CDR2 FQNNGV. With 0 bases removed from V and 7 bases from J, the gap between germline ends came to 13 bases. The CDR3 totals 15 residues. CDR3 amino acids: CASSLDGGGNQPQHF. The CDR3 nucleotides read TGTGCCAGCAGCTTAGATGGGGGGGGGAACCAGCCCCAGCATTTT.

The chain is built from TRBV6-5 and TRBJ1-4; weak D call: TRBD1 (5 bases). V was pared by 2 bases and J by 7 bases, with 17 bases between. Germline V lookup: CDR1 MNHEY, CDR2 SVGAGI. This CDR3 region has 16 residues. The CDR3 loop is CASSYRFGGFGEKLFF. Written as DNA, the CDR3 is TGTGCCAGCAGTTACAGGTTTGGGGGGTTTGGTGAAAAACTGTTTTTT.

This clone turned up a few times. CDR3 sequence: CASSQVSIYGNTIYF. Here the CDR3 DNA reads TGCGCCAGCAGCCAAGTTTCGATCTATGGAAACACCATATATTTT. The J gene is TRBJ1-3, the V gene TRBV4-1; D uncertain. Germline CDR1 and CDR2: MGHRA and YSYEKL. The CDR3 spans 15 residues. V was cut by 1 base and J by 3 bases, with 10 bases left in between.

This chain's CDR3 is CASSVAGPGANVLTF. For the CDR3, the DNA is TGTGCCAGCAGCGTAGCGGGACCTGGGGCCAACGTCCTGACTTTC. The V and J genes are TRBV7-3 and TRBJ2-6, with TRBD2 matching over 8 bases. Germline V gene lookup returns CDR1 SGHTA and CDR2 FQGTGA. This CDR3 is built from 15 residues. V gave up 5 bases and J gave up 2 bases; unmatched junction bases: 2.

The J gene is TRBJ1-1, the V gene TRBV28, with a tentative D call TRBD1 (6 bases). Germline V gene data show CDR1 as MDHEN and CDR2 as SYDVKM. The CDR3 is 14 amino acids. The germline V and J ends were trimmed by 5 bases and 6 bases, with 16 bases remaining between them. CDR3 region: CASSTGGTSPEAFF. The CDR3, as DNA: TGTGCCAGCAGTACCGGTGGGACAAGCCCTGAAGCTTTCTTT. Together with reference TRBV28 and TRBJ1-1, the CDR3 gives the full variable domain: DVKVTQSSRYLVKRTGEKVFLECVQDMDHENMFWYRQDPGLGLRLIYFSYDVKMKEKGDIPEGYSVSREKKERFSLILESASTNQTSMYLCASSTGGTSPEAFFGQGTRLTVV.

This clone was counted once. The DNA for the CDR3 is TGTGCCAGCAGCATGACACCCCTGGGCTCCTACAATGAGCAGTTCTTC. Amino acid sequence: CASSMTPLGSYNEQFF. The gene calls are TRBV7-2 and TRBJ2-1, with D unclear. The germline CDR1 and CDR2 sequences are SGHTA and FQGNSA. V was trimmed by 5 bases and J by 0 bases, leaving 14 bases between them. The CDR3 is 16 residues long.